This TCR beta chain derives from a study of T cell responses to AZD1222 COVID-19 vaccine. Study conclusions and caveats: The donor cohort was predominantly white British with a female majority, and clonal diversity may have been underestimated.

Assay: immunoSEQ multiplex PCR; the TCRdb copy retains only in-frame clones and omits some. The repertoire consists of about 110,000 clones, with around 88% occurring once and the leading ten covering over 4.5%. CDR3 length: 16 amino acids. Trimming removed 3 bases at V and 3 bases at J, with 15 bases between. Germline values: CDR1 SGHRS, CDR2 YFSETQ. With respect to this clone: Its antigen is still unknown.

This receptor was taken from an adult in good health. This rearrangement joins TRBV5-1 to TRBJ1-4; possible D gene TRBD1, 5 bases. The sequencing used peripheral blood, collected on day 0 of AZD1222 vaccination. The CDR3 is CASSSAGGVPNEKLFF. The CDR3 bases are TGCGCCAGCAGCTCCGCCGGGGGGGTGCCTAATGAAAAACTGTTTTTT.